This T cell receptor (beta chain) is from a study of cytomegalovirus exposure and HLA in healthy donors. Researchers ran the PCR with 60 Vbeta and 13 Jbeta primers. Some clones are missing from TCRdb's copy, which holds only in-frame ones; the method was immunoSEQ multiplex PCR. The sample consists of 160,000 or so clones, around 70% of them appearing once. Germline CDR1 is SGHAT and CDR2 is FQNNGV. Trimming left V 5 bases short and J 0 bases short, with 8 bases between. The CDR3 is 14 residues long. The chain uses TRBV11-2 and TRBJ1-5; D might be TRBD1 (5 bases). The receptor comes from a man in his late teens or twenties in good health and CMV-seropositive. Sequences were obtained from PBMCs. The CDR3 coding sequence is TGTGCCAGCAGCGCGGGGGGTAGCAATCAGCCCCAGCATTTT. The encoded protein is CASSAGGSNQPQHF.